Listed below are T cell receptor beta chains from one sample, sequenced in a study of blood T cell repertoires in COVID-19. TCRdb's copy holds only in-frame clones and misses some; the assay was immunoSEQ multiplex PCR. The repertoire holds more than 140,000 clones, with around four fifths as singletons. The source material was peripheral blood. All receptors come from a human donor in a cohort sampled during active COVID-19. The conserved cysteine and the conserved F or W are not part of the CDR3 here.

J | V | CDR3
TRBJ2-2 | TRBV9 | ASSVVGQRAGELF
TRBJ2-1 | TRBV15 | ATSRDLAEQF
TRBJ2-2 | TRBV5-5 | ASSLGSSGRTGELF
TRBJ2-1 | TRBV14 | ASSWGLEQF
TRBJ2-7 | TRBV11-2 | ASSTHRDAY
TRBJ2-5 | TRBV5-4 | ASSFGGTTYQETQY
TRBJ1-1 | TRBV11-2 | ASSFLRTGTEAF
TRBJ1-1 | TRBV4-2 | ASSQGDRENTEVF
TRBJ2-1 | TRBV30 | AWSVLGLAGASYNEQF
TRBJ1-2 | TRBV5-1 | ASSPEGGVDGYT
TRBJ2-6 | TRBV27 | ASSRLGSGANVLT
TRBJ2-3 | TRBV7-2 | ASSRGDRASTDTQY
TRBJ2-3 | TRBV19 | ASSTTGRSTDTQY
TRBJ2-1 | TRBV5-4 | ASSRSGTRSYNEQF
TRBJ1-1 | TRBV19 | ASRGANLQGDLMNTEAF
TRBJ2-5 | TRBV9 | ASSPTGRQETQY
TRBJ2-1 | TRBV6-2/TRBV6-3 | ASSHSGVQF
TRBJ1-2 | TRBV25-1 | ASSEQGGDYGYT
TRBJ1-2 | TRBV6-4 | ASSAQGDYGYT
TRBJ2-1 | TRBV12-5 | ASGLLLNIRGNEQF
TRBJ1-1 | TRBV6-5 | ASSGRSTGFTEAF
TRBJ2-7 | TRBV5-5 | ASSPGTGGHYEQY
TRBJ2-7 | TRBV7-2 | ASSLGQVKAYEQY
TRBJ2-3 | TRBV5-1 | ASSLEASVTDTQY
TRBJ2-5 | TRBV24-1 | ATSDYAETQY
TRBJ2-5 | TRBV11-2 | ASSLVQPGTGLQETQY
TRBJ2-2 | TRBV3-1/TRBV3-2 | ASNSFSGSTGELF
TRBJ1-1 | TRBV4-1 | ASSQDQAGVNTEAF
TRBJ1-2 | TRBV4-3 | ASSQGVGGAYYGYT
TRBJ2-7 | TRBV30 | AWDTGNGYEQY
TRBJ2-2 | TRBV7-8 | ASSLDRQGVAGELF
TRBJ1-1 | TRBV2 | ATAEYTEAF
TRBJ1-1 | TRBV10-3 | AALAVRQGAPGAF
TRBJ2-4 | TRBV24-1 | ATSDNSRTAGIQY
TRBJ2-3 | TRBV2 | ASSARDFGDTQY
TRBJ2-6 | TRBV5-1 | ASTPEPGANVLT
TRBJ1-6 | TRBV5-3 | ARSFPLPLH
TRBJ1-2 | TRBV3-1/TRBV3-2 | ASSQDGASLRRGYT
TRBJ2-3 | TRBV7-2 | ASSQRGLAGGSTDTQY
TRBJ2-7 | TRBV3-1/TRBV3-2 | ASSRSTSGSYEQY
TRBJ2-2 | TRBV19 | ASSTAAEVVF
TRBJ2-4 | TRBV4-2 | ASSRGGAREGIQY
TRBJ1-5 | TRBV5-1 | ASSLGGGEPQH
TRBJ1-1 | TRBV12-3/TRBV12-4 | ASSPRGPEAF
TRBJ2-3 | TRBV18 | ASSPGGRAMDTQY
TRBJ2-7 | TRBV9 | ASIPGTGESEQY
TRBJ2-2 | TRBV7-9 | ASVAGGRNTGELF
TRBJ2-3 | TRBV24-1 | ATSDLDHAWGHTQY
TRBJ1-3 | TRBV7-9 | ATRQGMVGNTIY
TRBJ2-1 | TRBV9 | ASTGINGNEQF
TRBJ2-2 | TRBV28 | ASSSSGSGTGELF
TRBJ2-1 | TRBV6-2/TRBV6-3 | ASSNWTSGNNNEQF
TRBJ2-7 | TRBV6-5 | ASSQDRQGGYEQY